A selection of T cell receptor beta chains follows, all from one sample in a study of blood T cell repertoires in COVID-19. The assay was immunoSEQ multiplex PCR, and TCRdb's table has in-frame clones only and misses some. This sample has some 21,000 clones, with 86% found just once. The sequenced sample consisted of peripheral blood. Every receptor here comes from a woman of 80 years or more with active or convalescent COVID-19. The CDR3 runs from the conserved cysteine through the conserved F or W. A D gene is named only where the DNA matches it firmly. Clone size is shown for a subset of rows, as once, few, many or a class of expanded clone.

abundance: -
j_gene: TRBJ1-5
v_gene: TRBV19
d_gene: -
CDR3nt: TGTGCCAGTACCATTGGCAATCAGCCCCAGCATTTT
CDR3aa: CASTIGNQPQHF

abundance: once
j_gene: TRBJ1-3
v_gene: TRBV5-4
d_gene: -
CDR3nt: TGTGCCAGCAGCCCGTGGACGGGAAGCTCTGGAAACACCATATATTTT
CDR3aa: CASSPWTGSSGNTIYF

abundance: -
j_gene: TRBJ2-7
v_gene: TRBV6-5
d_gene: TRBD1
CDR3nt: TGTGCCAGCAGTTATACCGGACAGGGGGCCGAGCAGTACTTC
CDR3aa: CASSYTGQGAEQYF

abundance: -
j_gene: TRBJ2-7
v_gene: TRBV5-1
d_gene: -
CDR3nt: TGCGCCAGCCGCCGGGACATCTCCTACGAGCAGTACTTC
CDR3aa: CASRRDISYEQYF

abundance: -
j_gene: TRBJ2-2
v_gene: TRBV9
d_gene: -
CDR3nt: TGTGCCAGCAGCACCAACCCCGGGCAGGGCCGAACCGGGGAGCTGTTTTTT
CDR3aa: CASSTNPGQGRTGELFF

abundance: -
j_gene: TRBJ2-4
v_gene: TRBV7-6
d_gene: TRBD1
CDR3nt: TGTGCCAGCAGCGGAGTGGGGACAGGGGACAAAAACATTCAGTACTTC
CDR3aa: CASSGVGTGDKNIQYF

abundance: -
j_gene: TRBJ2-2
v_gene: TRBV10-3
d_gene: TRBD1
CDR3nt: TGTGCCATCAGTGAGCCGTCTCCGACGACAGGGAAGATCGGGGAGCTGTTTTTT
CDR3aa: CAISEPSPTTGKIGELFF

abundance: -
j_gene: TRBJ2-7
v_gene: TRBV11-2
d_gene: TRBD2
CDR3nt: TGTGCCAGCAGCTCTATATCCGGACTAGCGGTCTCCTACGAGCAGTACTTC
CDR3aa: CASSSISGLAVSYEQYF

abundance: -
j_gene: TRBJ1-5
v_gene: TRBV2
d_gene: -
CDR3nt: TGTGCCAGCAGAGGACGGGACTGGATCGGATATAGCAATCAGCCCCAGCATTTT
CDR3aa: CASRGRDWIGYSNQPQHF

abundance: -
j_gene: TRBJ2-3
v_gene: TRBV28
d_gene: -
CDR3nt: TGTGCCAGCAGAAGGACGGGAGCCAGGGGCACAGATACGCAGTATTTT
CDR3aa: CASRRTGARGTDTQYF

abundance: -
j_gene: TRBJ2-5
v_gene: TRBV18
d_gene: -
CDR3nt: TGTGCCAGCTCACCAGGACAAGCCGAGACCCAGTACTTC
CDR3aa: CASSPGQAETQYF

abundance: -
j_gene: TRBJ2-5
v_gene: TRBV18
d_gene: TRBD2
CDR3nt: TGTGCCAGCTCTCCCCCGGGACTAGCGGGGGGGCGGCAAGAGACCCAGTACTTC
CDR3aa: CASSPPGLAGGRQETQYF

abundance: -
j_gene: TRBJ1-1
v_gene: TRBV7-2
d_gene: -
CDR3nt: TGTGCCAGCAGCCCCACACCTGAAGCTTTCTTT
CDR3aa: CASSPTPEAFF

abundance: -
j_gene: TRBJ2-2
v_gene: TRBV11-2
d_gene: -
CDR3nt: TGTGCCAGCCGGTCGCGAGGCGGGACGAACACCGGGGAGCTGTTTTTT
CDR3aa: CASRSRGGTNTGELFF

abundance: -
j_gene: TRBJ2-7
v_gene: TRBV10-3
d_gene: -
CDR3nt: TGTGCCATCAAGGCCAGGGGGGACGAGCAGTACTTC
CDR3aa: CAIKARGDEQYF

abundance: -
j_gene: TRBJ2-1
v_gene: TRBV11-3
d_gene: TRBD1
CDR3nt: TGTGCCAGCAGCTTAGAGTTTTTGGACAGGTACAATGAGCAGTTCTTC
CDR3aa: CASSLEFLDRYNEQFF

abundance: -
j_gene: TRBJ2-1
v_gene: TRBV10-1
d_gene: -
CDR3nt: TGCGCCAGCAGTGAGTCGAGTCAGGGTCTCGAGTTCTTC
CDR3aa: CASSESSQGLEFF

abundance: -
j_gene: TRBJ2-7
v_gene: TRBV5-4
d_gene: TRBD1
CDR3nt: TGTGCCAGCAGCGAAAACAGGGGGGCTTGGGGCGAGCAGTACTTC
CDR3aa: CASSENRGAWGEQYF

abundance: -
j_gene: TRBJ2-1
v_gene: TRBV20-1
d_gene: TRBD2
CDR3nt: TGCAGTGCTAGTAAAGTCGCTAGCGGGAGTTCCTACAATGAGCAGTTCTTC
CDR3aa: CSASKVASGSSYNEQFF

abundance: few
j_gene: TRBJ1-1
v_gene: TRBV18
d_gene: -
CDR3nt: TGTGCCAGCTCACCATCGAGGGAGACTGAAGCTTTCTTT
CDR3aa: CASSPSRETEAFF

abundance: -
j_gene: TRBJ1-5
v_gene: TRBV30
d_gene: TRBD1
CDR3nt: TGTGCCTGGAGATCGGACAGGTCCTCTGTGGGCAATCAGCCCCAGCATTTT
CDR3aa: CAWRSDRSSVGNQPQHF

abundance: few
j_gene: TRBJ1-1
v_gene: TRBV18
d_gene: -
CDR3nt: TGTGCCAGCTCACCGAGGCAGGGAGGGGGCACTGAAGCTTTCTTT
CDR3aa: CASSPRQGGGTEAFF

abundance: -
j_gene: TRBJ2-1
v_gene: TRBV4-1
d_gene: -
CDR3nt: TGCGCCAGCAGCGAGGCGGGACAGAGACCCAATGAGCAGTTCTTC
CDR3aa: CASSEAGQRPNEQFF

abundance: -
j_gene: TRBJ2-7
v_gene: TRBV29-1
d_gene: -
CDR3nt: TGCAGCGTTGTGTGGCACAACTACGAGCAGTACTTC
CDR3aa: CSVVWHNYEQYF

abundance: once
j_gene: TRBJ1-2
v_gene: TRBV7-2
d_gene: -
CDR3nt: TGTGCCAGCAGCCCGAGTCCAGGGCTTAACTATGGCTACACCTTC
CDR3aa: CASSPSPGLNYGYTF

abundance: -
j_gene: TRBJ2-7
v_gene: TRBV12-3/TRBV12-4
d_gene: -
CDR3nt: TGTGCCAGCAGTCCGTCCCCCTACGAGCAGTACTTC
CDR3aa: CASSPSPYEQYF

abundance: -
j_gene: TRBJ1-2
v_gene: TRBV6-1
d_gene: -
CDR3nt: TGTGCCAGCAGTGAACGGGGGGCCCTTCAGAATCATGGCTACACCTTC
CDR3aa: CASSERGALQNHGYTF

abundance: -
j_gene: TRBJ1-2
v_gene: TRBV6-5
d_gene: TRBD1
CDR3nt: TGTGCCAGCAGAGCGACAGGGTTGGACTATGGCTACACCTTC
CDR3aa: CASRATGLDYGYTF